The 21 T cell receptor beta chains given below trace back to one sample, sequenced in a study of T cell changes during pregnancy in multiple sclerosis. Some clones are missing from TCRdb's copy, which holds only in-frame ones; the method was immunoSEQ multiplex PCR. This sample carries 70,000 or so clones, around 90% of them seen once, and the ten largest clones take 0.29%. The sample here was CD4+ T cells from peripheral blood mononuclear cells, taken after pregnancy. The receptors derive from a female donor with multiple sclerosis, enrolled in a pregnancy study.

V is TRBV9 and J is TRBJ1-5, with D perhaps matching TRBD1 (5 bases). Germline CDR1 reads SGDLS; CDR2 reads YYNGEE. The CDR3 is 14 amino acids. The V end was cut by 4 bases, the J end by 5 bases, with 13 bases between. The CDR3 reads CASSPRGLYQPQHF. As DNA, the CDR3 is TGTGCCAGCAGCCCCCGGGGGTTGTATCAGCCCCAGCATTTT.

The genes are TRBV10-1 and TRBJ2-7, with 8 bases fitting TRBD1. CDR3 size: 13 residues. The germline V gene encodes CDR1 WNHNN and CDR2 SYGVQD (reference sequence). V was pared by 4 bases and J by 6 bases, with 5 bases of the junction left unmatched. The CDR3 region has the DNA TGCGCCAGCAGTGTGAACAGGGGGACCGAGCAGTACTTC. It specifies CASSVNRGTEQYF.

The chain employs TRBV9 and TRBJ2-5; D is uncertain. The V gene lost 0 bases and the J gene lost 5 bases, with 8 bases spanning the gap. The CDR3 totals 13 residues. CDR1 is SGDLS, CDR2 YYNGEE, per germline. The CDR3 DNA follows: TGTGCCAGCAGCGTAGGGCCCAGGGAGACCCAGTACTTC. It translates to CASSVGPRETQYF.

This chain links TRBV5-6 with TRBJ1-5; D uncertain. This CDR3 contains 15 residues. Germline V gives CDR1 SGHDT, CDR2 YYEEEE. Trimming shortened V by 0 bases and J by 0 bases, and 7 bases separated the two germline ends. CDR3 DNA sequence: TGTGCCAGCAGCTTGGACAGACATAGCAATCAGCCCCAGCATTTT. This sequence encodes CASSLDRHSNQPQHF.

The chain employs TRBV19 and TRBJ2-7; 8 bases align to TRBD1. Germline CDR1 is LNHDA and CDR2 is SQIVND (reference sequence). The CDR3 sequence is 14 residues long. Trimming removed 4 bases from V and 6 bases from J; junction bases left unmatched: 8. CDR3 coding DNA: TGTGCCAGTAGTAGAGAGACAGGGGTGGGCGAGCAGTACTTC. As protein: CASSRETGVGEQYF.

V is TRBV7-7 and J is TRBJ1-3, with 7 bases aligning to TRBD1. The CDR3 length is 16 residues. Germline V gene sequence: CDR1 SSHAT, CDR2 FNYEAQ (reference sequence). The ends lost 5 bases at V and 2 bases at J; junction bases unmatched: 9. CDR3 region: CASSPRQGRTGNTIYF. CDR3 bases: TGTGCCAGCAGCCCGAGACAGGGACGGACTGGAAACACCATATATTTT.

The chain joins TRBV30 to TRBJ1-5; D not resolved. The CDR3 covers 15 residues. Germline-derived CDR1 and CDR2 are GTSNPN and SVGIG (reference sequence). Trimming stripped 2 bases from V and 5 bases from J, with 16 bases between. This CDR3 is CAWSPRGSRHQPQHF. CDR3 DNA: TGTGCCTGGAGTCCCCGCGGGAGTAGACATCAGCCCCAGCATTTT.

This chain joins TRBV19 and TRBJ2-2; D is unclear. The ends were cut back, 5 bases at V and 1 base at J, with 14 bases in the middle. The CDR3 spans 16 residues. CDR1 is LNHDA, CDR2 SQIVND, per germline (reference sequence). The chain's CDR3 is CASSVDTRLNTGELFF. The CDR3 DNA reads TGTGCCAGTAGTGTCGATACGAGACTGAACACCGGGGAGCTGTTTTTT.

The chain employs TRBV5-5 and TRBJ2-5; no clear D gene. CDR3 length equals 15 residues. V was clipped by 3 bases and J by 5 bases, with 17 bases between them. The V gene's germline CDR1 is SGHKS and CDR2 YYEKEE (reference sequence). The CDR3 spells CASSSTAQPRETQYF. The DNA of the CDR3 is TGTGCCAGCAGCTCTACGGCACAGCCTCGGGAGACCCAGTACTTC. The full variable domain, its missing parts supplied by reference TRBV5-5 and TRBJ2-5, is DAGVTQSPTHLIKTRGQQVTLRCSPISGHKSVSWYQQVLGQGPQFIFQYYEKEERGRGNFPDRFSARQFPNYSSELNVNALLLGDSALYLCASSSTAQPRETQYFGPGTRLLVL.

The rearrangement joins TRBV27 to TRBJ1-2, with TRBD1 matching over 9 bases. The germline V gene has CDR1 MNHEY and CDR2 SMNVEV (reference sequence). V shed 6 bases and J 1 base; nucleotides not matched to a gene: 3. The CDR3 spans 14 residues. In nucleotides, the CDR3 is TGTGCCAGCAGGCGACAGGGGGTTAACTATGGCTACACCTTC. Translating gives CASRRQGVNYGYTF.

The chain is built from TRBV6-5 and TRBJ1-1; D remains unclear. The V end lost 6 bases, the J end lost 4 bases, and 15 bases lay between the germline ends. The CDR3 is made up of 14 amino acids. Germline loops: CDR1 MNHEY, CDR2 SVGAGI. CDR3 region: CASRTRGGSTEAFF. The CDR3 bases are TGTGCCAGCAGGACCCGGGGAGGTAGCACTGAAGCTTTCTTT.

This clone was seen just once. The CDR3 loop reads CASSNISEQYF. In DNA form, the CDR3 reads TGTGCCAGCAGCAATATTAGCGAGCAGTACTTC. The gene calls are TRBV21-1 and TRBJ2-7; TRBD2 reflects the table's D call only, with no check against the DNA. TRBV21-1 is deemed a pseudogene. The CDR3 loop spans 11 amino acids.

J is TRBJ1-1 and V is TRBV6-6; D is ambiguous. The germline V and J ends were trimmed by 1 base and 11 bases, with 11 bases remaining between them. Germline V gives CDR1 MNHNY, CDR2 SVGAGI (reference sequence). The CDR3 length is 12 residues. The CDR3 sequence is CASSYYRVGAFF. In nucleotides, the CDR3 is TGTGCCAGCAGTTACTACCGGGTGGGTGCTTTCTTT.

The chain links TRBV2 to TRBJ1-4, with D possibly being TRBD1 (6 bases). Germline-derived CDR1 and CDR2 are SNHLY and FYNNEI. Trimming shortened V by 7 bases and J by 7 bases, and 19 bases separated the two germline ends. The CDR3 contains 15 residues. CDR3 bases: TGTGCCAGCAATAGCCTTAGGACAGCCATTGAAAAACTGTTTTTT. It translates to CASNSLRTAIEKLFF.

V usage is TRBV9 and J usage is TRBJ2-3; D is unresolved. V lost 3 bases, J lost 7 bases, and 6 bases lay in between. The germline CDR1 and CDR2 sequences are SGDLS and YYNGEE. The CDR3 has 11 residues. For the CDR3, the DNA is TGTGCCAGCAGCGCCCTAAATACGCAGTATTTT. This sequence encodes CASSALNTQYF.

CDR3 amino acids: CSVQGQGAFLAFF. DNA of the CDR3: TGCAGCGTTCAGGGACAGGGGGCATTTTTAGCTTTCTTT. V is TRBV29-1 and J is TRBJ1-1, with 12 bases fitting TRBD1. Germline CDR1 is SQVTM and CDR2 is ANQGSEA. V lost 5 bases and J lost 10; bases outside the gene matches: 8. The CDR3 is 13 amino acids.

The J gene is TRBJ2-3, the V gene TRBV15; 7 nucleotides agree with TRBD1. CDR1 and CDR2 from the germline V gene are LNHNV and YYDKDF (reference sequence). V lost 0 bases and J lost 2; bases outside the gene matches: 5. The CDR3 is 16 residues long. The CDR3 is CATSRETGVVTDTQYF. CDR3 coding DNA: TGTGCCACCAGCAGAGAAACAGGGGTAGTCACAGATACGCAGTATTTT. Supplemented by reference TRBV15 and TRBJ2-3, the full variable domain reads DAMVIQNPRYQVTQFGKPVTLSCSQTLNHNVMYWYQQKSSQAPKLLFHYYDKDFNNEADTPDNFQSRRPNTSFCFLDIRSPGLGDTAMYLCATSRETGVVTDTQYFGPGTRLTVL.

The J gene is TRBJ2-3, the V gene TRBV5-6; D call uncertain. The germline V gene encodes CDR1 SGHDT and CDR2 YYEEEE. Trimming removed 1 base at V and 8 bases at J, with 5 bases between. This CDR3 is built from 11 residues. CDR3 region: CASSLSGTQYF. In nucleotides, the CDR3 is TGTGCCAGCAGCTTGTCCGGTACGCAGTATTTT. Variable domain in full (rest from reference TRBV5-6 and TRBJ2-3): DAGVTQSPTHLIKTRGQQVTLRCSPKSGHDTVSWYQQALGQGPQFIFQYYEEEERQRGNFPDRFSGHQFPNYSSELNVNALLLGDSALYLCASSLSGTQYFGPGTRLTVL.

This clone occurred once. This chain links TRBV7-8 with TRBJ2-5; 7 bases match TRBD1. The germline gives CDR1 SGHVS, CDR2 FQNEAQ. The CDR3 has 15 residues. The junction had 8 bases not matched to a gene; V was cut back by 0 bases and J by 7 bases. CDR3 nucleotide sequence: TGTGCCAGCAGCTTAGCGGGCAGGGGGTTAGGGACCCAGTACTTC. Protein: CASSLAGRGLGTQYF.

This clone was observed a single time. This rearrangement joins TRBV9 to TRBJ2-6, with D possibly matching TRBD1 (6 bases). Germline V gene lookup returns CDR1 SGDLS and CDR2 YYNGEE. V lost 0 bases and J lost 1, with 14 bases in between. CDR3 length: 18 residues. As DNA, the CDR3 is TGTGCCAGCAGCGTAGCTGCTGGGGGCAATTCTGGGGCCAACGTCCTGACTTTC. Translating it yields CASSVAAGGNSGANVLTF.

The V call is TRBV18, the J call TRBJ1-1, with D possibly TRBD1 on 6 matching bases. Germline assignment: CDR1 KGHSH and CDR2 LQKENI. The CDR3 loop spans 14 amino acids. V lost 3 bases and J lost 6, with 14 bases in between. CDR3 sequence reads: CASSPPGRGAEAFF. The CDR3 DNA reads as TGTGCCAGCTCACCTCCAGGGAGGGGGGCTGAAGCTTTCTTT.